This T cell receptor beta chain was profiled in a study of vaccination and CD4 T cells after COVID-19. About this clonotype: Its matching antigen is unknown.

The treatment denotes: roughly 10-day PBMC culture with coronavirus spike peptide pools or control peptides (ViraFEST assay). Trimming at V came to 2 bases and at J to 3 bases, leaving 4 bases not matched to a gene. CDR1 and CDR2 (germline): SGHTA, FQGNSA. This CDR3 comprises 15 residues. An Oncomine TCR Beta short-read assay was used to sequence the DNA from cultured CD4+ T cells. TCRdb itself ran the PCR reads through MiXCR, one entry per CDR3 protein. Of about 12,000 distinct CDR3 sequences listed, about 31% were seen once; the top ten hold around an eighth. Study-wide results and limits: Nearly all convalescent vaccine-specific clones, 304 of 307, recognized only SARS-CoV-2 spike.

This sequence was found in a human donor who had recovered from COVID-19. Specimen: CD4+ T cells from blood, cultured in vitro, collected after SARS-CoV-2 vaccination. The chain joins TRBV7-2 to TRBJ1-5; the match to TRBD1 covers 7 bases. The CDR3 DNA sequence: TGTGCCAGCAGCTTATCGGACAGGTTCAATCAGCCCCAGCATTTT. Amino acids: CASSLSDRFNQPQHF.